A single sample gave rise to the 21 T cell receptor beta chains below, sequenced in a study of blood T cell repertoires in COVID-19. Libraries were prepared by immunoSEQ multiplex PCR; TCRdb keeps only in-frame clonotypes and omits some of them. The sample gives a few hundred thousand clones, 89% of which show up once; around 4.6% is in the top ten. The specimen sequenced was peripheral blood. These receptors were obtained from a woman in her thirties or forties who had recovered from COVID-19.

This chain joins TRBV10-3 and TRBJ1-2; possibly TRBD1 for D (5 bases). The CDR3 spans 17 residues. V was shortened by 3 bases and J by 8 bases, with 25 bases between the two germline ends. CDR1 ENHRY and CDR2 SYGVKD come from the germline V gene. The CDR3 is CAISDSLIRQPRQGYTF. The CDR3 region has the DNA TGTGCCATCAGTGATTCCCTTATTCGACAGCCTCGGCAGGGCTACACCTTC.

The V call is TRBV11-1, the J call TRBJ1-2; D possibly corresponds to TRBD1 (6 bases). This CDR3 contains 14 residues. V was shortened by 6 bases and J by 7 bases, with 18 bases between the two germline ends. Germline V lookup: CDR1 SGHAT, CDR2 FQDESV (reference sequence). CDR3 sequence (DNA): TGTGCCAGCAGTTCGGGCCGGGGGGCTGTTGGCTACACCTTC. It translates to CASSSGRGAVGYTF.

As concerns this clone: This specimen includes other DNA sequences encoding the same CDR3. This chain links TRBV3-1 (or the pseudogene TRBV3-2) with TRBJ1-6; 8 bases are a match to TRBD1. Germline V lookup: CDR1 LGHDT, CDR2 YNNKEL (reference sequence). The CDR3 is 15 amino acids. The J segment lost 10 bases and the V segment lost 3 bases, leaving 8 bases of the junction unmatched. The CDR3 DNA reads as TGTGCCAGCAGCCAGGGGGGGACAGGAAGGTCACCCCTCCACTTT. It yields the protein CASSQGGTGRSPLHF.

The chain is built from TRBV30 and TRBJ1-3; possible D gene TRBD1, 5 bases. The germline V gene has CDR1 GTSNPN and CDR2 SVGIG (reference sequence). V was shortened by 8 bases and J by 0 bases, with 11 bases between the two germline ends. The CDR3 has 13 amino acids. The CDR3 DNA reads TGTGCCCACCAGGGCATCTCTGGAAACACCATATATTTT. It is translated as CAHQGISGNTIYF.

The chain couples TRBV19 to TRBJ1-1, with D unresolved. CDR1 and CDR2 (germline): LNHDA, SQIVND (reference sequence). CDR3 size: 14 residues. V was pared by 5 bases and J by 1 base, with 11 bases between. CDR3 protein: CASSVTVSNTEAFF. DNA for the CDR3: TGTGCCAGTAGTGTCACGGTATCGAACACTGAAGCTTTCTTT.

The chain couples TRBV14 to TRBJ1-1, with unresolved D. This CDR3 is 15 amino acids long. The V end was cut by 0 bases, the J end by 1 base, with 9 bases between. In germline, CDR1 is SGHDN, CDR2 FVKESK. The CDR3 protein is CASSQDNGRNTEAFF. Here the CDR3 DNA reads TGTGCCAGCAGCCAAGATAATGGGAGGAACACTGAAGCTTTCTTT.

This chain links TRBV19 with TRBJ1-6; D might be TRBD1 (5 bases). Germline CDR1 LNHDA, CDR2 SQIVND (reference sequence). Trimming removed 11 bases at V and 9 bases at J, with 20 bases between. The CDR3 is made up of 14 amino acids. CDR3 amino acids: CAFLAQGSGSPLHF. Here the CDR3 DNA reads TGTGCCTTCCTAGCGCAGGGCTCAGGTTCACCCCTCCACTTT.

V is TRBV5-6 and J is TRBJ2-3; 10 bases align to TRBD2. Germline loops: CDR1 SGHDT, CDR2 YYEEEE. V was clipped by 4 bases and J by 2 bases; unmatched bases: 7. This CDR3 has 16 amino acids. CDR3 loop: CASSPRTSGFTDTQYF. The CDR3 DNA reads TGTGCCAGCAGCCCGAGGACTAGCGGATTCACAGATACGCAGTATTTT.

The CDR3 DNA is TGTGCCAGCAGTTACCGGAACACCGCGGGGTGGACTGAAGCTTTCTTT. Translation gives CASSYRNTAGWTEAFF. This chain joins TRBV6-5 and TRBJ1-1; D remains ambiguous. CDR1 and CDR2 (germline): MNHEY, SVGAGI. V was clipped by 2 bases and J by 5 bases, with 18 bases between them. CDR3 length: 16 amino acids.

The chain recombines TRBV28 with TRBJ2-1, with D perhaps matching TRBD1 (6 bases). Trimming shortened V by 6 bases and J by 6 bases, and 18 bases separated the two germline ends. CDR1 and CDR2 (germline): MDHEN, SYDVKM. The CDR3 length is 15 residues. In DNA form, the CDR3 reads TGTGCCAGCAGCACATCGGGACAAGGTATCAATGAGCAGTTCTTC. Residues: CASSTSGQGINEQFF.

This clone was picked up one time. J is TRBJ2-1 and V is TRBV7-9; 11 bases fit TRBD2. Germline trimming cut 5 bases from V and 0 bases from J; bases unmatched to any gene: 6. This CDR3 contains 17 residues. From germline, CDR1 is SEHNR and CDR2 FQNEAQ (reference sequence). The CDR3 spells CASSPGGLAGSYNEQFF. The CDR3 DNA sequence: TGTGCCAGCAGCCCCGGCGGACTAGCGGGCTCCTACAATGAGCAGTTCTTC. Filled out from reference TRBV7-9 and TRBJ2-1, the complete variable domain reads DTGVSQNPRHKITKRGQNVTFRCDPISEHNRLYWYRQTLGQGPEFLTYFQNEAQLEKSRLLSDRFSAERPKGSFSTLEIQRTEQGDSAMYLCASSPGGLAGSYNEQFFGPGTRLTVL.

This chain joins TRBV2 and TRBJ1-5; D gene uncertain. Germline V gene sequence: CDR1 SNHLY, CDR2 FYNNEI. This CDR3 is 14 amino acids long. V was shortened by 4 bases and J by 0 bases, with 7 bases between the two germline ends. CDR3 sequence: CASSAQYSNQPQHF. In DNA form, the CDR3 reads TGTGCCAGCAGTGCACAATATAGCAATCAGCCCCAGCATTTT.

J is TRBJ1-1 and V is TRBV5-1; no firm D call. V was shortened by 0 bases and J by 6 bases, with 12 bases between the two germline ends. The CDR3 totals 14 residues. CDR1 is SGHRS, CDR2 YFSETQ, per germline. As DNA, the CDR3 is TGCGCCAGCAGCTTGGGCGAGGTAACCCCTGAAGCTTTCTTT. Amino acid sequence: CASSLGEVTPEAFF.

V usage is TRBV18 and J usage is TRBJ1-1; TRBD1 matches at 7 bases. V shed 8 bases and J 7 bases; nucleotides not matched to a gene: 10. The CDR3 loop spans 13 amino acids. CDR1 is KGHSH and CDR2 is LQKENI in the germline V gene. DNA for the CDR3: TGTGCCAGCCTCAAAGGGGGCGTGGATGAAGCTTTCTTT. It yields the protein CASLKGGVDEAFF.

This clone occurred once. The chain joins TRBV9 to TRBJ2-5, with 7 bases aligning to TRBD2. Germline values: CDR1 SGDLS, CDR2 YYNGEE. Germline trimming cut 0 bases from V and 5 bases from J; bases unmatched to any gene: 7. The length of the CDR3 is 15 residues. For the CDR3, the DNA is TGTGCCAGCAGCGTAGGCCAGGGAGGGTCCGAGACCCAGTACTTC. Translated: CASSVGQGGSETQYF.

V and J are TRBV5-4 and TRBJ1-2, with a weak D call TRBD1 (6 bases). This CDR3 has 13 amino acids. From germline, CDR1 is SGHNT and CDR2 YYREEE (reference sequence). V was pared by 1 base and J by 8 bases, with 12 bases between. CDR3 coding DNA: TGTGCCAGCAGCTTGAACAGGGCAGAGGGCTACACCTTC. This codes for CASSLNRAEGYTF. The variable domain in full, completed from reference TRBV5-4 and TRBJ1-2, reads ETGVTQSPTHLIKTRGQQVTLRCSSQSGHNTVSWYQQALGQGPQFIFQYYREEENGRGNFPPRFSGLQFPNYSSELNVNALELDDSALYLCASSLNRAEGYTFGSGTRLTVV.

The V call is TRBV5-1, the J call TRBJ2-1; possible D gene TRBD2, 6 bases. The CDR3 runs 14 residues. V was trimmed by 5 bases and J by 0 bases, leaving 9 bases between them. Germline CDR1 SGHRS, CDR2 YFSETQ. Written as DNA, the CDR3 is TGCGCCAGCAGGGGGACTCTCTCCTACAATGAGCAGTTCTTC. This gives the protein CASRGTLSYNEQFF.

This clone was found a few times. The chain's CDR3 is CASSSRLASYNEQFF. The CDR3 DNA reads as TGTGCCAGCAGCTCCAGACTAGCGAGCTACAATGAGCAGTTCTTC. The chain couples TRBV9 to TRBJ2-1; 8 bases align to TRBD2. The CDR3 covers 15 residues. Germline loops: CDR1 SGDLS, CDR2 YYNGEE. The junction had 6 bases not matched to a gene; V was cut back by 4 bases and J by 3 bases.

The V call is TRBV19, the J call TRBJ2-1, with 9 bases that match TRBD2. The length of the CDR3 is 15 residues. Germline loops: CDR1 LNHDA, CDR2 SQIVND (reference sequence). Unmatched junction bases numbered 9, after V lost 10 bases and J lost 2 bases. Here the CDR3 DNA reads TGTGCCACCACTCGAGCGGGGGGAGCCTACAATGAGCAGTTCTTC. Its translation: CATTRAGGAYNEQFF.

V is TRBV10-3 and J is TRBJ2-1; 9 positions agree with TRBD2. Trimming cost V 7 bases and J 1 base; bases outside gene matches: 2. Germline-derived CDR1 and CDR2 are ENHRY and SYGVKD. This CDR3 region has 14 residues. The CDR3 reads CAINSGGSYNEQFF. The CDR3 nucleotides read TGTGCCATCAACAGCGGGGGGTCCTACAATGAGCAGTTCTTC.

V usage is TRBV7-6 and J usage is TRBJ2-2; TRBD2 matches 10 bases. The germline V gene has CDR1 SGHVS and CDR2 FNYEAQ. V was pared by 1 base and J by 4 bases, with 3 bases of the junction left unmatched. This CDR3 is 16 amino acids long. For the CDR3, the DNA is TGTGCCAGCAGCTTAGTTCCTAGCGGGGGCACCGGGGAGCTGTTTTTT. Its protein is CASSLVPSGGTGELFF.